A single sample is the source of the 3 T cell receptor beta chains below, sequenced in a study of T cells in localized non-small cell lung cancer. Clones were sequenced by immunoSEQ multiplex PCR, and TCRdb holds only the in-frame ones, with some missing. In the table there are under 35,000 clones, approximately 89% of which are singletons. The specimen was peripheral blood mononuclear cells, collected before any cancer treatment. The receptors were sampled from a female donor aged 60 or older with stage II lung adenocarcinoma.

The J gene is TRBJ1-5, the V gene TRBV30; D is unclear. CDR1 is GTSNPN and CDR2 is SVGIG in the germline V gene (reference sequence). V was pared by 1 base and J by 2 bases, with 6 bases between. CDR3 length: 13 residues. DNA for the CDR3: TGTGCCTGGAGTGCTAAGGGCAATCAGCCCCAGCATTTT. It encodes CAWSAKGNQPQHF. Full variable domain (outside the CDR3, taken from reference TRBV30 and TRBJ1-5): SQTIHQWPATLVQPVGSPLSLECTVEGTSNPNLYWYRQAAGRGLQLLFYSVGIGQISSEVPQNLSASRPQDRQFILSSKKLLLSDSGFYLCAWSAKGNQPQHFGDGTRLSIL.

J is TRBJ1-1 and V is TRBV19; 7 bases align to TRBD1. J lost 0 bases, V lost 1 base, and 8 bases had no gene match. CDR1 and CDR2 (germline): LNHDA, SQIVND (reference sequence). The CDR3 length is 17 residues. The CDR3 reads CASSIGTGTFMNTEAFF. DNA of the CDR3: TGTGCCAGTAGTATAGGGACAGGAACCTTTATGAACACTGAAGCTTTCTTT.

V is TRBV7-9 and J is TRBJ1-1; 8 bases line up with TRBD1. J gave up 4 bases and V 3 bases, and 4 bases lay outside the gene matches. This CDR3 is 14 amino acids long. Germline-derived CDR1 and CDR2 are SEHNR and FQNEAQ (reference sequence). CDR3 nucleotide sequence: TGTGCCAGCAGCTTGGACAGGGATGCCACTGAAGCTTTCTTT. Its translation is CASSLDRDATEAFF.